A single TCR beta chain is shown here with its context. Antigen unknown. The entry originates in a study of identical twins. Study observations and caveats: For cord blood, abundant beta clonotypes had fewer insertions, unlike memory repertoires, which showed none.

CDR1 and CDR2 (germline): SEHNR, FQNEAQ (reference sequence). V was clipped by 0 bases and J by 4 bases; unmatched bases: 3. The CDR3 totals 15 residues. One entry per CDR3 protein, called by TCRdb with MiXCR from the 5' RACE reads. The sample has just under 550,000 distinct CDR3 sequences; approximately 16% are singletons. This sample also appeared in a second study, on yellow fever vaccine responses in identical twins.

The V and J genes are TRBV7-9 and TRBJ1-3; 7 bases match TRBD1. Sequencing used CD4+ T cells sorted from blood. This sequence originates from a woman younger than 30 in good health. The CDR3 nucleotides read TGTGCCAGCAGCTTAGCCCCGGGACAGGGAAACACCATATATTTT. It specifies CASSLAPGQGNTIYF. Variable domain in full (rest from reference TRBV7-9 and TRBJ1-3): DTGVSQNPRHKITKRGQNVTFRCDPISEHNRLYWYRQTLGQGPEFLTYFQNEAQLEKSRLLSDRFSAERPKGSFSTLEIQRTEQGDSAMYLCASSLAPGQGNTIYFGEGSWLTVV.